This TCR beta chain was retrieved from a study of post-analysis software for immune sequencing data. Study observations and caveats: Higher frequency in patients than in controls was seen for roughly five TRBV segments, with TRBV5-6, TRBV5-1 and TRBV20-1 among them. Same-batch preparations were strongly co-clustered by F measure. Controls' normalized Chao1 diversity significantly exceeded that of multiple sclerosis patients.

Germline CDR1 and CDR2: DFQATT and SNEGSKA (reference sequence). This CDR3 has 16 residues. In the case of this clonotype: Its matching antigen is unknown.

Unique-molecular-identifier-tagged TCR beta cDNA libraries were used. It was from about 0.98 to 11 million T cells that about 500,000 cDNA molecules came. TCRdb called the PCR reads again in MiXCR, with one record for every CDR3 protein. The sample lists fewer than 900,000 distinct CDR3 sequences; about 45% were seen once. The sequence was obtained from a girl between 5 and 17 years old with multiple sclerosis. The genes are TRBV20-1 and TRBJ2-7; 10 bases are shared with TRBD2. The better agreement between TRBJ2-5 and the DNA end casts doubt on the J call. Sequencing input: blood. The CDR3 DNA reads as TGCAGTGCTAGAGCCATGGTCAGCGGGAGGGGAGAGACCCAGTACTTC. This gives the protein CSARAMVSGRGETQYF.